This TCR beta chain stems from a study of blood T cell repertoires in COVID-19. Overall study: Acute-phase and convalescent COVID-19 samples originated in the United States, Italy and Spain.

Repertoires were generated with immunoSEQ multiplex PCR, while TCRdb's copy carries only in-frame clones and drops some. Among about 270,000 clones, around 89% were seen once, and the ten largest hold 4.1%. This receptor was obtained from a woman aged 25 to 39 with acute COVID-19. The sequencing input was PBMCs or T cells enriched from blood (not recorded which).

The CDR3 here is CASSTPLPGQGTNTGELFF. As DNA, the CDR3 is TGTGCCAGTAGTACCCCTCTGCCGGGACAGGGAACGAACACCGGGGAGCTGTTTTTT. The chain recombines TRBV19 with TRBJ2-2, with 9 bases matching TRBD1. Germline CDR1 reads LNHDA; CDR2 reads SQIVND (reference sequence). Trimming took 4 bases from V and 0 from J; bases not matched to a gene: 12. The CDR3 is 19 amino acids.